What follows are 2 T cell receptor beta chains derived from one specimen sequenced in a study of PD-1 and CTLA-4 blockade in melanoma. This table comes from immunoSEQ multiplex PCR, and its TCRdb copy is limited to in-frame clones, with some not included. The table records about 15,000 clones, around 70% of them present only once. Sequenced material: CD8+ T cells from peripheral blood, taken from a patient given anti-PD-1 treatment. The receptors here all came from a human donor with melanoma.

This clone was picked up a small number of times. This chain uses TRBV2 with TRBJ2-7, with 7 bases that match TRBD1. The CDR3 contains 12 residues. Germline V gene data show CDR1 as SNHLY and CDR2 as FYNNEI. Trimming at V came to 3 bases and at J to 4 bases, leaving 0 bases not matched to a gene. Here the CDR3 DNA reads TGTGCCAGCAGTGACAGGGGGTACGAGCAGTACTTC. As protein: CASSDRGYEQYF. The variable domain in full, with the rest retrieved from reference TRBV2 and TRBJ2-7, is EPEVTQTPSHQVTQMGQEVILRCVPISNHLYFYWYRQILGQKVEFLVSFYNNEISEKSEIFDDQFSVERPDGSNFTLKIRSTKLEDSAMYFCASSDRGYEQYFGPGTRLTVT.

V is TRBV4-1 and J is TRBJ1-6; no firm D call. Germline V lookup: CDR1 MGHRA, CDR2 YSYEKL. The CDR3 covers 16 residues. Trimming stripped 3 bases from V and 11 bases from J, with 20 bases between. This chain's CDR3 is CASSQTSTGIWTPLHF. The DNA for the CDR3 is TGCGCCAGCAGCCAGACCAGCACCGGGATTTGGACACCCCTCCACTTT.